The T cell receptor (beta chain) described here comes from a study of Tregs in tolerant kidney transplant recipients. This table comes from immunoSEQ multiplex PCR, and its TCRdb copy is limited to in-frame clones, with some not included. In the table there are around 61,000 clones, around 88% of which are singletons. The CDR3 runs to 14 residues. Trimming took 4 bases from V and 4 from J, leaving 15 bases between them. Germline V gene data show CDR1 as SGHKS and CDR2 as YYEKEE (reference sequence). In its sample, this clone is medium-sized. Other nucleotide sequences from this sample produce the same CDR3.

The gene calls are TRBV5-5 and TRBJ2-7; tentatively, D is TRBD1 or TRBD2 (5 bases each). The receptor was isolated from a human donor in good health. The sample was CD4+ T cells from blood. The CDR3: CASSLRGADYEQYF. CDR3 in DNA: TGTGCCAGCAGCCTTAGAGGGGCGGATTACGAGCAGTACTTC.